The T cell receptor delta chain described here comes from a study of gamma-delta T cells after stem cell transplantation. TCRdb reanalysed the RT-PCR reads via CATT. The sample records several thousand delta-chain clones, 21% being singletons. The sequencing input was gamma-delta T cells. This clonotype was obtained from a human donor. It is not recorded whose cells these are; they may come from a transplant donor.

The CDR3 sequence is CALGEPPPSFVGDTRWRPDKLIF. The CDR3, as DNA: TGTGCTCTTGGGGAACCTCCCCCTTCCTTCGTGGGGGATACGAGGTGGAGACCTGATAAACTCATCTTT. The genes are TRDV1 and TRDJ1; 11 bases line up with TRDD3. V was pared by 1 base and J by 5 bases, with 27 bases of the junction left unmatched. Per germline, CDR1 TSWWSYY and CDR2 QGS. This CDR3 contains 23 residues.